This T cell receptor beta chain was found in a study of T cells in Graves' hyperthyroidism and ophthalmopathy. This clonotype was counted ten times or more. The investigators amplified TCR beta CDR3 regions from RNA transcripts. During a first-round RT-PCR of the TCR CDR3, the HTBI primer set was used. Using its own MiXCR run on the multiplex PCR reads, TCRdb lists one record per CDR3 protein. The repertoire holds around 520,000 distinct CDR3 sequences, with approximately 25% as singletons. Diagnosis relied on clinical symptoms, serum thyroxine and TRAb, thyroid ultrasound and orbital computed tomography. The V end was cut by 7 bases, the J end by 5 bases, with 15 bases between. This CDR3 comprises 13 residues. Germline V gene lookup returns CDR1 ENHRY and CDR2 SYGVKD.

This chain joins TRBV10-3 and TRBJ2-7; the D gene is possibly TRBD1 (6 bases). Input material: blood. This TCR derives from a woman between 25 and 40 years old with Graves' ophthalmopathy. Here the CDR3 reads CAINRETPDEQYF. The CDR3 coding sequence is TGTGCCATCAACAGGGAGACCCCTGACGAGCAGTACTTC.